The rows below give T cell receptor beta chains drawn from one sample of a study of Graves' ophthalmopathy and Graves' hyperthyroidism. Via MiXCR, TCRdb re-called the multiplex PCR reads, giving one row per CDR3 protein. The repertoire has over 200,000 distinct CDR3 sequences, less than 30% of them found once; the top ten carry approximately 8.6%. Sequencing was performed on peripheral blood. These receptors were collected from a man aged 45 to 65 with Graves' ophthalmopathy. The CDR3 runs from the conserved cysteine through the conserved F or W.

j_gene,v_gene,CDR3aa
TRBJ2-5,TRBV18,CASSPPRETQYF
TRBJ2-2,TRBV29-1,CSAERREGVGFGELFF
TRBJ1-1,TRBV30,CAWSGGWTEAFF
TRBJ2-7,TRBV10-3,CASRSAVGGYEQYF
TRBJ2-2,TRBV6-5,CASSYSWGLTFTGELFF
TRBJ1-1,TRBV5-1,CASSLRPNTEAFF
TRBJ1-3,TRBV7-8,CASSANRGRFPSGNTIYF
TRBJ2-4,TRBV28,CASSSSSGDKNIQYF
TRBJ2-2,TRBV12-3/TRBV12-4,CASSFSFPLRTGELFF
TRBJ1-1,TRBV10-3,CAIRIQGDTEAFF
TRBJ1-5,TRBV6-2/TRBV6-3,CASRSAGLGLWWNQPQHF
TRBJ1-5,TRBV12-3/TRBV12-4,CASSPLRDQPQHF
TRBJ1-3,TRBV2,CASSLTRDTIYF
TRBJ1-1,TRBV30,CAWTAGLNTEAFF